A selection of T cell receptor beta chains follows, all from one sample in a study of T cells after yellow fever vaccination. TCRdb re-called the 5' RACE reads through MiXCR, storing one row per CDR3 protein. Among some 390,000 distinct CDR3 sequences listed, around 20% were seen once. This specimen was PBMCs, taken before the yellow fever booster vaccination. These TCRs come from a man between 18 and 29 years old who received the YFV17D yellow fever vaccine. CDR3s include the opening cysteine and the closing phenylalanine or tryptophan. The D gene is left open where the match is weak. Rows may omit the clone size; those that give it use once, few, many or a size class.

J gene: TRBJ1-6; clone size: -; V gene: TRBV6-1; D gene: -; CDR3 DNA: TGTGCCAGCAGTGCAAGAAGGGAAAGCTCACCCCTCCACTTT; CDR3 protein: CASSARRESSPLHF
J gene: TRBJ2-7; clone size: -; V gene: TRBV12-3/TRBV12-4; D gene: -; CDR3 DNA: TGTGCCAGCAGCTTCTCGTCCGCCTACGAGCAGTACTTC; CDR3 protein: CASSFSSAYEQYF
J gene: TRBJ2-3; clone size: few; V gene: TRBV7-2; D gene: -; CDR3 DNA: TGTGCCAGCAGCTTAGTTGGACCCGAGCCCACAGATACGCAGTATTTT; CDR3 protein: CASSLVGPEPTDTQYF
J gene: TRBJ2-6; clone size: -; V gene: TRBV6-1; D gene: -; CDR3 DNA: TGTGCCAGCAGTGAATGGATGCGGGAATCTGGGGCCAACGTCCTGACTTTC; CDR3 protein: CASSEWMRESGANVLTF
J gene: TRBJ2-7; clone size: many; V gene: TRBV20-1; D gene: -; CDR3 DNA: TGCAGTGCTAGTTACGGACCTTCCTACGAGCAGTACTTC; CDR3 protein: CSASYGPSYEQYF
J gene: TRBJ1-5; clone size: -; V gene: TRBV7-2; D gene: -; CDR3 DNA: TGTGCCAGCGGATGGGGGAATCAGCCCCAGCATTTT; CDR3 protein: CASGWGNQPQHF
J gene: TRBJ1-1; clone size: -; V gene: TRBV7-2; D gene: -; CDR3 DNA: TGTGCCAGCAGCTTAGGGGGCATAAGGAACACTGAAGCTTTCTTT; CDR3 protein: CASSLGGIRNTEAFF
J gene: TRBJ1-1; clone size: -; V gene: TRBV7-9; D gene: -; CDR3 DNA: TGTGCCAGCAGCTCCTGGGACACGAACACTGAAGCTTTCTTT; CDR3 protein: CASSSWDTNTEAFF
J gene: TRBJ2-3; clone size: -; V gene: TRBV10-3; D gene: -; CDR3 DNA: TGTGCCGTAAAACAATCCTCTAGCACAGATACGCAGTATTTT; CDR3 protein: CAVKQSSSTDTQYF
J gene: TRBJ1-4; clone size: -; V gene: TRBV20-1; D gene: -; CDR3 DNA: TGCAGTGCTAGTAGTCCTCTGTCACCTCTGTTTTTT; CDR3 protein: CSASSPLSPLFF
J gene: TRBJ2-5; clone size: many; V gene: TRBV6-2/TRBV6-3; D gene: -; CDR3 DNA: TGTGCCAGCAGTTACGGACTTCAAGAGACCCAGTACTTC; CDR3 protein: CASSYGLQETQYF
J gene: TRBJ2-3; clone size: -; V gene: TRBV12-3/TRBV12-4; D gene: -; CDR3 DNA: TGTGCCAGCAGTGGGACATCAGATACGCAGTATTTT; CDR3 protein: CASSGTSDTQYF
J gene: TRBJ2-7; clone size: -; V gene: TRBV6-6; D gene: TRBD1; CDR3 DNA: TGTGCCAGCAGTCGCGGACAGGGGACTACCTACGAGCAGTACTTC; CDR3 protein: CASSRGQGTTYEQYF
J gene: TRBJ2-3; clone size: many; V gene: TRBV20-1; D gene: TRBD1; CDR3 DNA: TGCAGTGCGACTCCGGGACAGGGAATTTCTAGCACAGATACGCAGTATTTT; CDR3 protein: CSATPGQGISSTDTQYF
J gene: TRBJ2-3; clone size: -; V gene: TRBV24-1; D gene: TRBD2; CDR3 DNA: TGTGCCACCAGTGATCCAATAGCGGGGGCAGCCACAGATACGCAGTATTTT; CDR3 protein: CATSDPIAGAATDTQYF
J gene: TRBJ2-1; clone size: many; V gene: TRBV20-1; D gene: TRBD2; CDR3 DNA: TGCAGTGCTAGATTCTCCTACCGGGGGGTGAATGAGCAGTTCTTC; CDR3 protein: CSARFSYRGVNEQFF
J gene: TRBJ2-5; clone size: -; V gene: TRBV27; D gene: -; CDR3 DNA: TGTGCCAGCAGTCCCAGCTCCAGGGGTAGGGAGACCCAGTACTTC; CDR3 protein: CASSPSSRGRETQYF
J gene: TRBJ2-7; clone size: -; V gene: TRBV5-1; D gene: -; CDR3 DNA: TGCGCCAGCAGCTTGGACCGCGGGCGCGAGCAGTACTTC; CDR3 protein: CASSLDRGREQYF
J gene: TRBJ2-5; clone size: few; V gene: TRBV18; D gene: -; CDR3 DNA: TGTGCCAGCTCCCCGGCCCAAGAGACCCAGTACTTC; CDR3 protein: CASSPAQETQYF